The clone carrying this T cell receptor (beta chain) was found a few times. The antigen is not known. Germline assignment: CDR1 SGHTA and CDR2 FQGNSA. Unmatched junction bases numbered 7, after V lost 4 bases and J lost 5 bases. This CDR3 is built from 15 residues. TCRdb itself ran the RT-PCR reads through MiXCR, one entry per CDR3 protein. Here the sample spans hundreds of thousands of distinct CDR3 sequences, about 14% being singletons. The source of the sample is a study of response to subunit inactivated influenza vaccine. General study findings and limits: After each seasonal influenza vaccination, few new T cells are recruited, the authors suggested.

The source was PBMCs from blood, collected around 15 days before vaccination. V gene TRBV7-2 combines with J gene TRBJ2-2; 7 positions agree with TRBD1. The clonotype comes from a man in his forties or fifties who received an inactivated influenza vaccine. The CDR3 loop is CASSWGQPGTGELFF. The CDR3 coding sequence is TGTGCCAGCAGCTGGGGACAGCCTGGGACCGGGGAGCTGTTTTTT.